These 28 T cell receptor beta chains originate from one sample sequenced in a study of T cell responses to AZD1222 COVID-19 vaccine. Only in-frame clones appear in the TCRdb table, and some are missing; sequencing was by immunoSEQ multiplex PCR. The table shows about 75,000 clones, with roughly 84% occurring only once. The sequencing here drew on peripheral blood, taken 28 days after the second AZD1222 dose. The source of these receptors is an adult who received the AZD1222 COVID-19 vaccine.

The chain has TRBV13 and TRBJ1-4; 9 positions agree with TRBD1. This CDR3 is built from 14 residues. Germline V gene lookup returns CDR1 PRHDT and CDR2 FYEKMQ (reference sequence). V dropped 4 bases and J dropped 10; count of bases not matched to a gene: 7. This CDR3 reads CASSSRQGDAKLFF. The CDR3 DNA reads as TGTGCCAGCAGCTCCCGACAGGGGGATGCAAAACTGTTTTTT.

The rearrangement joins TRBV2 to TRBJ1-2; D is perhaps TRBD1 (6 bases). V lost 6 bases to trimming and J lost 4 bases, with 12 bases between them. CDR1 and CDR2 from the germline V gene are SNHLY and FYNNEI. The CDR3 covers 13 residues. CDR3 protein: CASSETGFYGYTF. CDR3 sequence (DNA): TGTGCCAGCAGCGAGACAGGATTCTATGGCTACACCTTC.

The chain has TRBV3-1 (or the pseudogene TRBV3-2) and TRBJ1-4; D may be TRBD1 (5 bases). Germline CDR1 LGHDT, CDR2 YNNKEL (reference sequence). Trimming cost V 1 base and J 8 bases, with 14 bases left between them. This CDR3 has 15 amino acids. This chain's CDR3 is CASSQVGTAAEKLFF. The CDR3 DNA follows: TGTGCCAGCAGCCAAGTAGGGACCGCGGCGGAAAAACTGTTTTTT.

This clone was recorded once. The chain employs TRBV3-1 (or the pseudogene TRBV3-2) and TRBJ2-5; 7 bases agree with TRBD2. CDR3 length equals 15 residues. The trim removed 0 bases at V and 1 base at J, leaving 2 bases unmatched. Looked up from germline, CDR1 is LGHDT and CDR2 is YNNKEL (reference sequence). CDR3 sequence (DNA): TGTGCCAGCAGCCAAGATCGCGGGGGCCAAGAGACCCAGTACTTC. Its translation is CASSQDRGGQETQYF.

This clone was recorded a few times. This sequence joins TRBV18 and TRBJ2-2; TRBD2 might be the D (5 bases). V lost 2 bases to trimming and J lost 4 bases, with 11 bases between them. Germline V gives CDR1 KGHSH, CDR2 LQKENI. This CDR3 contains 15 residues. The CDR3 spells CASSPEGSGTGELFF. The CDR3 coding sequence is TGTGCCAGCTCACCAGAGGGCTCGGGCACCGGGGAGCTGTTTTTT.

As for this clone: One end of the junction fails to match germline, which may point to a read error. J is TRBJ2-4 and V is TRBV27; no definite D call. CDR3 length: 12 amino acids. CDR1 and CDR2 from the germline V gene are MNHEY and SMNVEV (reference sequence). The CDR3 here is CASSLSGFVWDF. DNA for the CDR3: TGTGCCAGCAGTTTATCGGGCTTTGTCTGGGACTTC.

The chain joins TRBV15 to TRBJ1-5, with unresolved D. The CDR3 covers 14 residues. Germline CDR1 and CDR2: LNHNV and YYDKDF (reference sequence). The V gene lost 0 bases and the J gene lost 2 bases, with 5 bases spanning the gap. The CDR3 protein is CATSRDGGNQPQHF. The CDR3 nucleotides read TGTGCCACCAGCAGAGACGGGGGCAATCAGCCCCAGCATTTT.

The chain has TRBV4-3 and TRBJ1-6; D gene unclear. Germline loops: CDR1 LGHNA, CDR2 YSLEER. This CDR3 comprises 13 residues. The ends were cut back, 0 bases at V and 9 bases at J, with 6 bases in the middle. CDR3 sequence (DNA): TGCGCCAGCAGCCAAGATGAGGTTTCACCCCTCCACTTT. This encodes CASSQDEVSPLHF.

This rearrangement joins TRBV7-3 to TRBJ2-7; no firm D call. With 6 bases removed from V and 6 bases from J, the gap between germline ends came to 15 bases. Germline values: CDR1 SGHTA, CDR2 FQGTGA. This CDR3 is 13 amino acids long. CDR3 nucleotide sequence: TGTGCCAGCAGTCCCACGATGACGGGCGAGCAGTACTTC. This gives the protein CASSPTMTGEQYF.

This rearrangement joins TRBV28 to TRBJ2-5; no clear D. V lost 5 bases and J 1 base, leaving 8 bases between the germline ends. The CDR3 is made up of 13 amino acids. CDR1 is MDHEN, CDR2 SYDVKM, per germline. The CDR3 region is CASSKPPQETQYF. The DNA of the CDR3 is TGTGCCAGCAGTAAGCCCCCCCAAGAGACCCAGTACTTC.

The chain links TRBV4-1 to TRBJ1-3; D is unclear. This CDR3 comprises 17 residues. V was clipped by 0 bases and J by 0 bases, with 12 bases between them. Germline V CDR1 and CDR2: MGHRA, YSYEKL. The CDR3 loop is CASSQDGSRSSGNTIYF. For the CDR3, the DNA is TGCGCCAGCAGCCAAGACGGTAGCCGGAGCTCTGGAAACACCATATATTTT.

The CDR3 nucleotides read TGCGCCAGCAGCTTGGGTCCGGCTTACGAGCAGTACTTC. Encoded protein: CASSLGPAYEQYF. V is TRBV5-1 and J is TRBJ2-7; D is uncertain. The CDR3 totals 13 residues. Germline loops: CDR1 SGHRS, CDR2 YFSETQ. With 0 bases removed from V and 4 bases from J, the gap between germline ends came to 8 bases.

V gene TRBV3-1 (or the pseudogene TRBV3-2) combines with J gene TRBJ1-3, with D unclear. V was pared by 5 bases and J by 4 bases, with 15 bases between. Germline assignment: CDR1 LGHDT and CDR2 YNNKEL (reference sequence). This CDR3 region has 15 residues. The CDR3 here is CASSSTPDSGNTIYF. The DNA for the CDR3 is TGTGCCAGCAGCTCAACACCGGACTCGGGAAACACCATATATTTT.

CDR3 sequence reads: CASKKDLRGGLRNEQFF. The CDR3 bases are TGTGCCAGTAAAAAGGATCTCAGGGGGGGTTTGAGGAATGAGCAGTTCTTC. V gene TRBV19 combines with J gene TRBJ2-1; D could derive from TRBD1 or TRBD2 (7 bases each). V gave up 7 bases and J gave up 7 bases, with 26 bases separating them. The CDR3 loop spans 17 amino acids. CDR1 and CDR2 from the germline V gene are LNHDA and SQIVND (reference sequence).

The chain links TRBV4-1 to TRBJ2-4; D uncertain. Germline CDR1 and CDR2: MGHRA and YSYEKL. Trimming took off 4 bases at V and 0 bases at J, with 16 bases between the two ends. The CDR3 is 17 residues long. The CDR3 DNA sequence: TGCGCCAGCAGCCGCCTAGGTGGGCGACTAGCCAAAAACATTCAGTACTTC. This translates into CASSRLGGRLAKNIQYF.

Here the CDR3 reads CASSKNRGGQPQHF. Here the CDR3 DNA reads TGTGCCAGCAGCAAAAACAGGGGTGGACAGCCCCAGCATTTT. The V and J genes are TRBV28 and TRBJ1-5, with 7 bases identical to TRBD1. In germline, CDR1 is MDHEN, CDR2 SYDVKM. The CDR3 covers 14 residues. Germline trimming cut 6 bases from V and 7 bases from J; bases unmatched to any gene: 9.

CDR3 residues: CASSGDRQHNSPLHF. As DNA, the CDR3 is TGTGCCAGCAGCGGGGACAGGCAACATAATTCACCCCTCCACTTT. The chain employs TRBV3-1 (or the pseudogene TRBV3-2) and TRBJ1-6; 8 bases fit TRBD1. The CDR3 runs to 15 residues. CDR1 LGHDT and CDR2 YNNKEL come from the germline V gene (reference sequence). The junction had 5 bases not matched to a gene; V was cut back by 5 bases and J by 5 bases.

CDR3 DNA sequence: TGTGCCAGCAGTTTCTATAGCGGGGGGCTTTACAATGAGCAGTTCTTC. Its protein product is CASSFYSGGLYNEQFF. The V and J genes are TRBV28 and TRBJ2-1; 10 nucleotides match TRBD2. Germline V lookup: CDR1 MDHEN, CDR2 SYDVKM. V trimming: 3 bases; J trimming: 4 bases; junction bases outside the gene matches: 6. This CDR3 comprises 16 residues. Combining the CDR3 with reference TRBV28 and TRBJ2-1 gives the whole variable domain DVKVTQSSRYLVKRTGEKVFLECVQDMDHENMFWYRQDPGLGLRLIYFSYDVKMKEKGDIPEGYSVSREKKERFSLILESASTNQTSMYLCASSFYSGGLYNEQFFGPGTRLTVL.

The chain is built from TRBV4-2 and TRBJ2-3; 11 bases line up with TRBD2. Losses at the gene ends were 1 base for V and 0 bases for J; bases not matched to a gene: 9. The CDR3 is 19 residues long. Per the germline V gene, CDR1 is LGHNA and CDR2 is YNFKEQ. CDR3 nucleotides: TGTGCCAGCAGCCAAGGAATAGCGGGGGGGCCGCTGAGCACAGATACGCAGTATTTT. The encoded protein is CASSQGIAGGPLSTDTQYF.

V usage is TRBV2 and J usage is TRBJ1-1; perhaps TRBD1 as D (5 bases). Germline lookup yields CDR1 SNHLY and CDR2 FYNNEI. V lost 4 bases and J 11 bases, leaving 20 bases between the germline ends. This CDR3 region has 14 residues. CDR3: CASSVGAPVSAAFF. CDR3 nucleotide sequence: TGTGCCAGCAGTGTCGGGGCTCCTGTATCTGCCGCTTTCTTT.

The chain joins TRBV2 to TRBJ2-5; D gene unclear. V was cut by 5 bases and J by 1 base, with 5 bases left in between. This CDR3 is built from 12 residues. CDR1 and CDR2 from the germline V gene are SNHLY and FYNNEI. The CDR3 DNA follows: TGTGCCAGCAGTCGCCTCCAAGAGACCCAGTACTTC. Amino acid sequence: CASSRLQETQYF.

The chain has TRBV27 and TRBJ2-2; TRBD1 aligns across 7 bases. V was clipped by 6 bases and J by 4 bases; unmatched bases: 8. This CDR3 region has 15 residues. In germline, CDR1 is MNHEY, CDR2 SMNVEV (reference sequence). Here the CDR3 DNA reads TGTGCCAGCAGGTCGGGACAGTGGGGCACCGGGGAGCTGTTTTTT. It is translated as CASRSGQWGTGELFF.

The CDR3 region has the DNA TGCGCCAGCCGCCCTAGCGGGGGGCCGACAGATACGCAGTATTTT. Translating it yields CASRPSGGPTDTQYF. The chain is built from TRBV5-1 and TRBJ2-3; 11 nucleotides match TRBD2. V shed 7 bases and J 3 bases; nucleotides not matched to a gene: 7. This CDR3 is 15 amino acids long. Germline CDR1 reads SGHRS; CDR2 reads YFSETQ. Full variable domain (remainder filled in from reference TRBV5-1 and TRBJ2-3): KAGVTQTPRYLIKTRGQQVTLSCSPISGHRSVSWYQQTPGQGLQFLFEYFSETQRNKGNFPGRFSGRQFSNSRSEMNVSTLELGDSALYLCASRPSGGPTDTQYFGPGTRLTVL.

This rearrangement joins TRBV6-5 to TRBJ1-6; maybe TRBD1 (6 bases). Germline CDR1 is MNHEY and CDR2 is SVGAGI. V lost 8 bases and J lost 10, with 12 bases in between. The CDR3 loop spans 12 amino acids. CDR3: CASGGLGSPLHF. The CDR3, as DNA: TGTGCCAGCGGGGGCCTGGGATCACCCCTCCACTTT.

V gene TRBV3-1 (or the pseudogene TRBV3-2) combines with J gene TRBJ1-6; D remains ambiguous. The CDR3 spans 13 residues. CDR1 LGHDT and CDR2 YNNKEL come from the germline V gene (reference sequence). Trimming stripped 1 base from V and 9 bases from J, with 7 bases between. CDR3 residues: CASSQVSSSPLHF. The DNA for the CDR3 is TGTGCCAGCAGCCAAGTTAGTAGTTCACCCCTCCACTTT.

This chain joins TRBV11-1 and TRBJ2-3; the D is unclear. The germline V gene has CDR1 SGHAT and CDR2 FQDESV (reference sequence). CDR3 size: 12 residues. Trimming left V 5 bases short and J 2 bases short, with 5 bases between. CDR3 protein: CASSQTTDTQYF. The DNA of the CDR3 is TGTGCCAGCAGCCAGACCACAGATACGCAGTATTTT.

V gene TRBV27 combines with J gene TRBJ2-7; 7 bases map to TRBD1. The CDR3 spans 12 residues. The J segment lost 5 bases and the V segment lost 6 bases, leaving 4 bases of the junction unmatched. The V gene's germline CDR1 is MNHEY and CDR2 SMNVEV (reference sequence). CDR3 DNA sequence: TGTGCCAGCAGGGACAGGTTCAACGAGCAGTACTTC. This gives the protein CASRDRFNEQYF.

The CDR3 is CASSLGGGAYEQYF. CDR3 coding DNA: TGTGCCAGCAGCCTCGGGGGGGGCGCCTACGAGCAGTACTTC. The chain is built from TRBV7-8 and TRBJ2-7; 8 bases fit TRBD2. Germline V gene sequence: CDR1 SGHVS, CDR2 FQNEAQ. Unmatched junction bases numbered 5, after V lost 5 bases and J lost 2 bases. This CDR3 contains 14 residues. Together with reference TRBV7-8 and TRBJ2-7, the CDR3 gives the full variable domain: GAGVSQSPRYKVAKRGQDVALRCDPISGHVSLFWYQQALGQGPEFLTYFQNEAQLDKSGLPSDRFFAERPEGSVSTLKIQRTQQEDSAVYLCASSLGGGAYEQYFGPGTRLTVT.